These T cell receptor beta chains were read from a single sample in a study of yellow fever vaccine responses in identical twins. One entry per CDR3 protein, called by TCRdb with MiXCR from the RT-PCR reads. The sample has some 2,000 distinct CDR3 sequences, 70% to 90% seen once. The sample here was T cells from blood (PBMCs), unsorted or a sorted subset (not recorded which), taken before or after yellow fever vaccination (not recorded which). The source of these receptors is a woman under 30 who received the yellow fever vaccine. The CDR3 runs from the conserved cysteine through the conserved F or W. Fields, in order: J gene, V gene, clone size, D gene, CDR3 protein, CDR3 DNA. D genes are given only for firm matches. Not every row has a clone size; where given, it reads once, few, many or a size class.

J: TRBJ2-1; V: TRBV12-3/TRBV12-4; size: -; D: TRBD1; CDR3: CASTPRQGYNEQFF; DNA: TGTGCCAGCACCCCTCGACAGGGTTACAATGAGCAGTTCTTC
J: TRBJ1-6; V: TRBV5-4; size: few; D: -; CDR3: CASSLENSPLHF; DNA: TGTGCCAGCAGCTTGGAAAATTCACCCCTCCACTTT
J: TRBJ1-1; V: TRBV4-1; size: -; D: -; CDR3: CASSQARPRSRDTEAFF; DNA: TGCGCCAGCAGCCAAGCCAGGCCGCGATCCAGGGACACTGAAGCTTTCTTT
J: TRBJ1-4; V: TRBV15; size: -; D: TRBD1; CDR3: CATSQQGGSEKLFF; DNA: TGTGCCACCAGCCAACAGGGGGGAAGCGAAAAACTGTTTTTT
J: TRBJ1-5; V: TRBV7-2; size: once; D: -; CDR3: CASSLSRFPGDANQPQHF; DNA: TGTGCCAGCAGCTTAAGTCGTTTTCCGGGGGACGCCAATCAGCCCCAGCATTTT
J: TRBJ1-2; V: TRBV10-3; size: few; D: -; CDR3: CAIRQGNYGYTF; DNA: TGTGCCATCAGGCAGGGAAACTATGGCTACACCTTC
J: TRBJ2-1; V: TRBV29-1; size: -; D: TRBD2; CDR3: CSVRREDSYNEQFF; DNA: TGCAGCGTAAGGCGGGAGGATTCCTACAATGAGCAGTTCTTC
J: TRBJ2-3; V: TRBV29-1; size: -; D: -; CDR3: CSVNKQWDTQYF; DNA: TGCAGCGTTAACAAGCAATGGGATACGCAGTATTTT
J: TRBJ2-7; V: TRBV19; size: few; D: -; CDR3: CASSILGHEQYF; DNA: TGTGCCAGTAGTATTCTAGGCCACGAGCAGTACTTC
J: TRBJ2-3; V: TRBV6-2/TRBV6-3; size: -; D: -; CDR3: CASSYGASVMAQYF; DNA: TGTGCCAGCAGTTACGGGGCGAGCGTGATGGCGCAGTATTTT
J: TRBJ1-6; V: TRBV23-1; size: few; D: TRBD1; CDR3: CASSQLGQGMYNSPLHF; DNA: TGCGCCAGCAGTCAATTGGGACAGGGAATGTATAATTCACCCCTCCACTTT
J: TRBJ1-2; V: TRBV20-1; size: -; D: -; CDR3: CTPPPLEGYTF; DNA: TGCACCCCGCCCCCTTTGGAGGGCTACACCTTC
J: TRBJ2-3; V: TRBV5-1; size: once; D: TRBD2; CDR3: CASSLEGLDLDTQYF; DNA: TGCGCCAGCAGCTTGGAAGGACTAGATTTAGATACGCAGTATTTT
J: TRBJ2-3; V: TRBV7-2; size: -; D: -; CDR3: CASSQRRDTQYF; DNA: TGTGCCAGCAGCCAAAGAAGAGATACGCAGTATTTT
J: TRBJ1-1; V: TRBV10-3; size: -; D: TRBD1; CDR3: CAISRLGGSEAFF; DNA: TGTGCCATCAGCAGACTAGGGGGCTCTGAAGCTTTCTTT
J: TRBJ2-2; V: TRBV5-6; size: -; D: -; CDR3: CASSFAGTGTGELFF; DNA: TGTGCCAGCAGCTTTGCGGGGACGGGCACCGGGGAGCTGTTTTTT